One sample yielded the 29 T cell receptor beta chains listed below, sequenced in a study of cytomegalovirus exposure and HLA in healthy donors. The PCR had 60 Vbeta and 13 Jbeta primers. Libraries were prepared by immunoSEQ multiplex PCR; TCRdb keeps only in-frame clonotypes and omits some of them. The sample includes some 210,000 clones, about 85% seen only once; the top ten take roughly 10%. Sequenced: PBMCs. The receptors were sampled from a woman between 45 and 60 years old in good health and CMV-seropositive.

This rearrangement joins TRBV7-3 to TRBJ2-5, with TRBD1 as a possible D gene (5 bases). V lost 1 base and J 5 bases, leaving 14 bases between the germline ends. The CDR3 spans 15 residues. In germline, CDR1 is SGHTA, CDR2 FQGTGA. CDR3 region: CASSLRGNLRETQYF. CDR3 sequence (DNA): TGTGCCAGCAGCTTAAGGGGCAACCTGAGGGAGACCCAGTACTTC.

The rearrangement links TRBV6-7 to TRBJ1-2; 7 positions agree with TRBD1. TRBV6-7 counts as an open reading frame of uncertain function. J was trimmed by 4 bases and V by 2 bases; bases with no gene match: 1. The CDR3 covers 13 residues. The CDR3 bases are TGTGCCAGCAGTTACCGACAGGGCTATGGCTACACCTTC. Its translation is CASSYRQGYGYTF.

Regarding this clone: The same CDR3 arises from other DNA sequences in this sample as well. The CDR3 protein is CASSQGQGGQPQHF. Here the CDR3 DNA reads TGTGCCAGCAGCCAAGGACAGGGTGGTCAGCCCCAGCATTTT. The chain recombines TRBV4-2 with TRBJ1-5, with TRBD1 matching over 7 bases. With 1 base clipped from V and 6 bases from J, the junction kept 3 bases outside the gene matches. There are 14 residues in the CDR3. In germline, CDR1 is LGHNA, CDR2 YNFKEQ.

V usage is TRBV7-9 and J usage is TRBJ1-1; 7 nucleotides match TRBD1. The CDR3 spans 14 residues. The germline CDR1 and CDR2 sequences are SEHNR and FQNEAQ (reference sequence). V dropped 6 bases and J dropped 6; count of bases not matched to a gene: 10. This CDR3 reads CASSTHGGGSEAFF. CDR3 nucleotide sequence: TGTGCCAGCAGTACACATGGAGGGGGCTCTGAAGCTTTCTTT.

This chain links TRBV7-3 with TRBJ1-6; perhaps TRBD1 as D (5 bases). This CDR3 comprises 15 residues. Germline V gene lookup returns CDR1 SGHTA and CDR2 FQGTGA. The V gene lost 2 bases and the J gene lost 7 bases, with 12 bases spanning the gap. DNA of the CDR3: TGTGCCAGCAGCTTAGCCCAGGGCTGGAATTCACCCCTCCACTTT. Protein product: CASSLAQGWNSPLHF.

J is TRBJ1-5 and V is TRBV27; D is perhaps TRBD1 (5 bases). This CDR3 is built from 12 residues. Germline V gene data show CDR1 as MNHEY and CDR2 as SMNVEV (reference sequence). Deletions cut 4 bases from V and 5 bases from J, with 6 bases between. The CDR3 region is CASSSGDQPQHF. For the CDR3, the DNA is TGTGCCAGCAGTTCGGGGGATCAGCCCCAGCATTTT.

The chain links TRBV2 to TRBJ1-2; D ambiguous. The CDR3 has 13 amino acids. CDR1 SNHLY and CDR2 FYNNEI come from the germline V gene. Between the trimmed V and J ends, which lost 1 base and 8 bases, there was a span of 11 bases. CDR3 in DNA: TGTGCCAGCAGTGAAGTGATTCGGGAGGGCTACACCTTC. It encodes CASSEVIREGYTF.

This clone turned up a few times. The CDR3 coding sequence is TGTGCCAGCAGTGACTCGACTAGCGGGGGGGCAGAGACCCAGTACTTC. It specifies CASSDSTSGGAETQYF. This sequence joins TRBV6-4 and TRBJ2-5, with 14 bases that match TRBD2. Germline V gene sequence: CDR1 MRHNA, CDR2 SNTAGT. The CDR3 runs 16 residues. With 0 bases clipped from V and 4 bases from J, the junction kept 1 base outside the gene matches.

In nucleotides, the CDR3 is TGTGCCAGCAGCCACCCCGGTGCTCGGGCCAACGTCCTGACTTTC. Amino acids: CASSHPGARANVLTF. The rearrangement uses TRBV11-2 and TRBJ2-6, with D hard to call. The CDR3 runs 15 residues. CDR1 and CDR2 from the germline V gene are SGHAT and FQNNGV. V gave up 5 bases and J gave up 5 bases, with 13 bases separating them.

The count of this clone is one. This chain uses TRBV28 with TRBJ1-2; D gene uncertain. From germline, CDR1 is MDHEN and CDR2 SYDVKM. The CDR3 has 13 residues. The V end lost 5 bases, the J end lost 8 bases, and 15 bases lay between the germline ends. CDR3 nucleotide sequence: TGTGCCAGCAGTCAACGACTGATCGGAGGCTACACCTTC. This encodes CASSQRLIGGYTF.

The chain recombines TRBV7-9 with TRBJ2-1; 10 nucleotides agree with TRBD1. CDR3 size: 14 residues. Germline CDR1 is SEHNR and CDR2 is FQNEAQ (reference sequence). Trimming cost V 5 bases and J 5 bases; bases outside gene matches: 3. The CDR3 DNA sequence: TGTGCCAGCAGCCGGACAGGGGGGGACAATGAGCAGTTCTTC. Translated, it gives CASSRTGGDNEQFF.

The rearrangement joins TRBV5-6 to TRBJ2-1; D possibly corresponds to TRBD2 (6 bases). Trimming cost V 1 base and J 0 bases, with 8 bases left between them. Germline V lookup: CDR1 SGHDT, CDR2 YYEEEE. The CDR3 extends over 15 amino acids. The CDR3 reads CASSLPGLSYNEQFF. Here the CDR3 DNA reads TGTGCCAGCAGCTTGCCGGGACTCTCCTACAATGAGCAGTTCTTC. Looking up the rest from reference TRBV5-6 and TRBJ2-1 gives the full variable domain: DAGVTQSPTHLIKTRGQQVTLRCSPKSGHDTVSWYQQALGQGPQFIFQYYEEEERQRGNFPDRFSGHQFPNYSSELNVNALLLGDSALYLCASSLPGLSYNEQFFGPGTRLTVL.

This chain joins TRBV18 and TRBJ1-2; D unclear. The V end was cut by 5 bases, the J end by 2 bases, with 9 bases between. This CDR3 spans 13 amino acids. Germline loops: CDR1 KGHSH, CDR2 LQKENI. The CDR3 coding sequence is TGTGCCAGCTCATCCTCCCGGAACTATGGCTACACCTTC. Residues: CASSSSRNYGYTF.

This clone was seen a handful of times. This rearrangement joins TRBV5-8 to TRBJ1-1; D gene ambiguous. Germline lookup yields CDR1 SGHTS and CDR2 YDEGEE. The germline V and J ends were trimmed by 0 bases and 0 bases, with 15 bases remaining between them. The CDR3 has 17 amino acids. CDR3 nucleotide sequence: TGTGCCAGCAGCTTGGAACGGGATTGGGCCATGAACACTGAAGCTTTCTTT. Residues: CASSLERDWAMNTEAFF.

Remarks on this clone: One end of the junction fails to match germline, which may point to a read error. V and J are TRBV28 and TRBJ1-1, with 9 bases that match TRBD1. CDR3 length equals 16 residues. CDR1 and CDR2 (germline): MDHEN, SYDVKM. The CDR3, as DNA: TGTGCCAGCAATTTAATCGGGACAGGGTGGGGGACTGAAGCTTTCTTT. As protein: CASNLIGTGWGTEAFF.

This chain joins TRBV7-3 and TRBJ2-5, with unresolved D. Germline V gene data show CDR1 as SGHTA and CDR2 as FQGTGA. The CDR3 has 13 residues. The V gene lost 2 bases and the J gene lost 5 bases, with 9 bases spanning the gap. CDR3 bases: TGTGCCAGCAGCTTAGGTCCCCGGGAGACCCAGTACTTC. It encodes CASSLGPRETQYF.

This chain joins TRBV5-4 and TRBJ1-4; TRBD1 might be the D (6 bases). This CDR3 has 15 amino acids. V lost 4 bases, J lost 10 bases, and 20 bases lay in between. Germline CDR1 and CDR2: SGHNT and YYREEE (reference sequence). CDR3 sequence: CASSTQGTHLGKLFF. Written as DNA, the CDR3 is TGTGCCAGCAGCACCCAGGGGACCCACTTAGGAAAACTGTTTTTT.

This clone has a single count. The chain links TRBV11-1 to TRBJ2-3, with D perhaps TRBD1 (6 bases). Per the germline V gene, CDR1 is SGHAT and CDR2 is FQDESV (reference sequence). The CDR3 spans 15 residues. Trimming took off 5 bases at V and 0 bases at J, with 12 bases between the two ends. CDR3 residues: CASSVYRASTDTQYF. The CDR3, as DNA: TGTGCCAGCAGCGTTTACAGGGCCAGCACAGATACGCAGTATTTT.

This chain joins TRBV5-1 and TRBJ2-4, with 8 bases fitting TRBD2. The CDR3 is 14 residues long. V gave up 7 bases and J gave up 8 bases; unmatched junction bases: 11. CDR1 is SGHRS and CDR2 is YFSETQ in the germline V gene. CDR3 coding DNA: TGCGCCAGCTCCCCGGGGGGGGAAACGTACATTCAGTACTTC. This codes for CASSPGGETYIQYF.

The genes are TRBV4-2 and TRBJ2-1; 8 nucleotides match TRBD2. Germline CDR1 is LGHNA and CDR2 is YNFKEQ. The trim removed 3 bases at V and 8 bases at J, leaving 12 bases unmatched. The CDR3 is made up of 16 amino acids. CDR3 loop: CASSHFGGAGGDEQFF. The CDR3 nucleotides read TGTGCCAGCAGCCATTTTGGGGGGGCGGGAGGCGATGAGCAGTTCTTC.

V gene TRBV6-5 combines with J gene TRBJ1-2; the D gene is possibly TRBD1 (6 bases). The CDR3 is made up of 15 amino acids. Germline V gene lookup returns CDR1 MNHEY and CDR2 SVGAGI. V was shortened by 0 bases and J by 4 bases, with 12 bases between the two germline ends. This CDR3 reads CASSYSSGAIYGYTF. The CDR3, as DNA: TGTGCCAGCAGTTACTCGTCAGGGGCAATCTATGGCTACACCTTC.

This clone was seen just once. The same CDR3 arises from other DNA sequences in this sample as well. The rearrangement uses TRBV27 and TRBJ2-5, with 7 positions matching TRBD1. The V and J ends lost 9 bases and 2 bases, in that order; junction bases with no gene match: 9. Germline CDR1 MNHEY, CDR2 SMNVEV (reference sequence). There are 14 residues in the CDR3. The CDR3 sequence: CASSSRQGQETQYF. Written as DNA, the CDR3 is TGTGCCAGTTCTTCTCGACAGGGACAAGAGACCCAGTACTTC.

This clone was counted between two and nine times. This may come from a read error, since a much larger clone is one base off. The V and J genes are TRBV6-4 and TRBJ2-3, with TRBD2 identical over 13 bases. Trimming at V came to 3 bases and at J to 4 bases, leaving 1 base not matched to a gene. Germline CDR1 reads MRHNA; CDR2 reads SNTAGT. The length of the CDR3 is 15 residues. CDR3 sequence: CASSETSGGADTQYF. In DNA form, the CDR3 reads TGTGCCAGCAGTGAAACTAGCGGGGGGGCAGATACGCAGTATTTT.

V and J are TRBV5-4 and TRBJ1-2; 7 bases are a match to TRBD1. Trimming cost V 1 base and J 0 bases; bases outside gene matches: 6. Germline lookup yields CDR1 SGHNT and CDR2 YYREEE (reference sequence). This CDR3 has 16 amino acids. The CDR3 nucleotides are TGTGCCAGCAGCTTGATAACAGGGGTTCCTAACTATGGCTACACCTTC. The encoded protein is CASSLITGVPNYGYTF.

The V gene is TRBV4-1, the J gene TRBJ2-1; 11 bases are a match to TRBD1. The length of the CDR3 is 15 residues. The trim removed 3 bases at V and 6 bases at J, leaving 4 bases unmatched. Germline CDR1 MGHRA, CDR2 YSYEKL. CDR3 nucleotides: TGCGCCAGCAGCCAGCCGGGACAGGGGGGCAATGAGCAGTTCTTC. Translation: CASSQPGQGGNEQFF.

This clone was seen once. The rearrangement uses TRBV9 and TRBJ2-2; D call uncertain. The length of the CDR3 is 15 residues. Germline values: CDR1 SGDLS, CDR2 YYNGEE. V was clipped by 3 bases and J by 7 bases, with 16 bases between them. The CDR3 sequence: CASSGYSRRHGELFF. Here the CDR3 DNA reads TGTGCCAGCAGCGGATACAGCAGGCGACACGGGGAGCTGTTTTTT.

V is TRBV4-2 and J is TRBJ2-1, with D tentatively TRBD2 (5 bases). Germline V gene sequence: CDR1 LGHNA, CDR2 YNFKEQ. Trimming removed 3 bases at V and 0 bases at J, with 15 bases between. The CDR3 contains 17 residues. The CDR3 reads CASSHPSGLDSYNEQFF. CDR3 coding DNA: TGTGCCAGCAGCCATCCTTCCGGACTCGACTCCTACAATGAGCAGTTCTTC.

The chain is built from TRBV28 and TRBJ1-4; D possibly corresponds to TRBD1 (5 bases). The germline V gene has CDR1 MDHEN and CDR2 SYDVKM. This CDR3 has 14 amino acids. The germline V and J ends were trimmed by 3 bases and 4 bases, with 9 bases remaining between them. CDR3 sequence reads: CASSLGQDNEKLFF. The CDR3, as DNA: TGTGCCAGCAGTTTGGGGCAGGATAATGAAAAACTGTTTTTT.

The DNA of the CDR3 is TGTGCCAGCAGCCCGGCCGACAGGGGATGGGGGAACACTGAAGCTTTCTTT. Translation: CASSPADRGWGNTEAFF. The V call is TRBV9, the J call TRBJ1-1; 8 bases fit TRBD1. CDR1 and CDR2 (germline): SGDLS, YYNGEE. The CDR3 length is 17 residues. The V and J ends lost 4 bases and 1 base, in that order; junction bases with no gene match: 12.